These 7 T cell receptor beta chains were all obtained from the same sample, sequenced in a study of identical twins. TCRdb itself ran the 5' RACE reads through MiXCR, one entry per CDR3 protein. This table holds 200,000 to 250,000 distinct CDR3 sequences, approximately 11% found once. This sample also appeared in a second study, on yellow fever vaccine responses in identical twins.

The sample consisted of memory (CD45RO+) T cells sorted from blood. The receptor set was obtained from a woman aged 18-30 years in good health.

This chain links TRBV18 with TRBJ2-2; D is ambiguous. V was trimmed by 4 bases and J by 0 bases, leaving 9 bases between them. Germline CDR1 is KGHSH and CDR2 is LQKENI. This CDR3 is 15 amino acids long. The CDR3 spells CASSLQTPNTGELFF. The CDR3 DNA follows: TGTGCCAGCTCACTACAGACTCCGAACACCGGGGAGCTGTTTTTT.

V is TRBV7-3 and J is TRBJ2-3, with D possibly matching TRBD2 (6 bases). Trimming cost V 1 base and J 2 bases, with 10 bases left between them. The CDR3 contains 15 residues. The V gene's germline CDR1 is SGHTA and CDR2 FQGTGA. CDR3 residues: CASSLSGGYTDTQYF. The DNA of the CDR3 is TGTGCCAGCAGCTTAAGTGGAGGGTACACAGATACGCAGTATTTT.

This clonotype occurred a few times. The CDR3 coding sequence is TGTGCCAGCAGCTTAGTTTATTGGAACAATGAGCAGTTCTTC. Its translation is CASSLVYWNNEQFF. The chain joins TRBV11-1 to TRBJ2-1; D is unresolved. This CDR3 spans 14 amino acids. Germline values: CDR1 SGHAT, CDR2 FQDESV (reference sequence). V gave up 1 base and J gave up 5 bases, with 9 bases separating them.

This clonotype was picked up a small number of times. J is TRBJ2-7 and V is TRBV13; D may be TRBD1 (5 bases). CDR1 is PRHDT and CDR2 is FYEKMQ in the germline V gene (reference sequence). V lost 4 bases, J lost 0 bases, and 13 bases lay in between. This CDR3 spans 15 amino acids. This chain's CDR3 is CASSSQGRASYEQYF. The CDR3 nucleotides read TGTGCCAGCAGCTCGCAGGGTAGGGCCTCCTACGAGCAGTACTTC.

Ten or more counts support this clonotype. The chain couples TRBV12-3 or TRBV12-4 to TRBJ2-3, with 7 bases identical to TRBD1. CDR3 length: 15 amino acids. Trimming cost V 3 bases and J 6 bases; bases outside gene matches: 9. CDR3 nucleotides: TGTGCCAGCAGTTTCAAGGCAGGGGGAATTGATACGCAGTATTTT. This encodes CASSFKAGGIDTQYF.

At least ten counts were recorded for this clonotype. V gene TRBV5-6 combines with J gene TRBJ2-3; D unresolved. The CDR3 is made up of 11 amino acids. Germline assignment: CDR1 SGHDT and CDR2 YYEEEE. V was clipped by 3 bases and J by 7 bases, with 6 bases between them. DNA of the CDR3: TGTGCCAGCAGCTCGATATATACGCAGTATTTT. Translated: CASSSIYTQYF. The entire variable domain, with the rest obtained from reference TRBV5-6 and TRBJ2-3, is as follows: DAGVTQSPTHLIKTRGQQVTLRCSPKSGHDTVSWYQQALGQGPQFIFQYYEEEERQRGNFPDRFSGHQFPNYSSELNVNALLLGDSALYLCASSSIYTQYFGPGTRLTVL.

The sample holds many counts of this clonotype. Here the CDR3 reads CASSQGGLSEQFF. CDR3 nucleotide sequence: TGTGCCAGCAGCCAAGGTGGACTATCTGAGCAGTTCTTC. The J gene is TRBJ2-1, the V gene TRBV3-1, with D possibly TRBD2 on 6 matching bases. V was trimmed by 1 base and J by 9 bases, leaving 10 bases between them. The germline V gene has CDR1 LGHDT and CDR2 YNNKEL (reference sequence). CDR3 length: 13 residues.